Below are 6 T cell receptor beta chains sequenced from a single sample in a study of regulatory T cells in long-lasting Graves disease. Investigators prepared the TCR beta libraries by applying iRepertoire HTBI primers and Arm-PCR of CDR3 regions. TCRdb recomputed calls from the multiplex PCR reads with MiXCR, one row per CDR3 protein. The sample shows about 440,000 distinct CDR3 sequences, around 14% of them seen only once. Indicated time point: newly diagnosed GD, antithyroid drugs for less than 3 months. PBMC RNA served as the TCR library source. This same sample was also part of a study on T cells in Graves' hyperthyroidism and ophthalmopathy.

The sequencing used peripheral blood mononuclear cells (PBMCs), collected at new diagnosis, from a patient treated with antithyroid drugs. The receptor set was obtained from a woman aged 30 to 39 with Graves disease.

J is TRBJ1-6 and V is TRBV30; D remains unclear. CDR3 length: 15 amino acids. V was cut by 3 bases and J by 4 bases, with 13 bases left in between. Germline loops: CDR1 GTSNPN, CDR2 SVGIG (reference sequence). This CDR3 is CAWSPMNGYNSPLHF. In DNA form, the CDR3 reads TGTGCCTGGAGCCCGATGAATGGGTATAATTCACCCCTCCACTTT. Full variable domain (remainder filled in from reference TRBV30 and TRBJ1-6): SQTIHQWPATLVQPVGSPLSLECTVEGTSNPNLYWYRQAAGRGLQLLFYSVGIGQISSEVPQNLSASRPQDRQFILSSKKLLLSDSGFYLCAWSPMNGYNSPLHFGNGTRLTVT.

J is TRBJ1-1 and V is TRBV9, with TRBD1 matching 7 bases. The CDR3 runs to 13 residues. V lost 3 bases and J lost 4; bases outside the gene matches: 3. Germline-derived CDR1 and CDR2 are SGDLS and YYNGEE. CDR3 region: CASSAGQSTEAFF. The CDR3 nucleotides are TGTGCCAGCAGCGCGGGACAGAGCACTGAAGCTTTCTTT.

This clonotype appeared a few times. The J gene is TRBJ1-3, the V gene TRBV20-1, with D maybe TRBD1 (5 bases). V was clipped by 1 base and J by 2 bases, with 9 bases between them. Germline assignment: CDR1 DFQATT and CDR2 SNEGSKA (reference sequence). The CDR3 covers 14 residues. The CDR3 protein is CSARGEGAGNTIYF. Here the CDR3 DNA reads TGCAGTGCTAGAGGTGAAGGGGCTGGAAACACCATATATTTT.

The chain recombines TRBV10-3 with TRBJ2-1; D call uncertain. The CDR3 loop spans 15 amino acids. V was pared by 3 bases and J by 0 bases, with 9 bases between. Germline V lookup: CDR1 ENHRY, CDR2 SYGVKD. The CDR3 nucleotides are TGTGCCATCAGTGAAGGGTTGAGCTCCTACAATGAGCAGTTCTTC. Translation gives CAISEGLSSYNEQFF.

About this clonotype itself: Possible read error: a much larger clone is one base away. The CDR3 bases are TGTGCCAGCAGTGCCCCCGCCGGCTCCAACTATGGCTACACCTTC. Its translation: CASSAPAGSNYGYTF. This chain joins TRBV6-1 and TRBJ1-2; D remains ambiguous. The CDR3 has 15 residues. V lost 4 bases and J 2 bases, leaving 14 bases between the germline ends. Germline V gene sequence: CDR1 MNHNS, CDR2 SASEGT.

This clonotype has a count of ten or more. The chain carries TRBV28 and TRBJ1-2, with D maybe TRBD1 (5 bases). V lost 10 bases and J 7 bases, leaving 28 bases between the germline ends. The CDR3 has 16 residues. Germline V lookup: CDR1 MDHEN, CDR2 SYDVKM. The CDR3 loop is CATHPRLGWGPFGYTF. CDR3 bases: TGTGCCACTCACCCCCGGCTAGGGTGGGGACCTTTTGGCTACACCTTC.